The rows below give T cell receptor beta chains drawn from one sample of a study of cytomegalovirus exposure and HLA in healthy donors. The method was immunoSEQ multiplex PCR; TCRdb's version includes in-frame clones alone and lacks a portion of them. This table has tens of thousands of clones, about 78% appearing once. Sequencing was done on a sample of PBMCs. These receptors all come from a woman between 40 and 50 years old in good health and CMV-seropositive. CDR3s include the opening cysteine and the closing phenylalanine or tryptophan. Each record gives: J gene, clone size, D gene, V gene, CDR3 DNA, CDR3 protein. D genes are given only for firm matches. Expanded clones are given a class, and other clones once, few, many or no size at all.

>TRBJ2-2|once|TRBD2|TRBV7-2
TGTGCCAGCAGCTTGGGACTAGCGGGGGGAGGGGAGCTGTTTTTT
CASSLGLAGGGELFF
>TRBJ2-3|NA|TRBD2|TRBV7-6
TGTGCCAGCAGCTCTGGACTAGCGGGGGGCACAGATACGCAGTATTTT
CASSSGLAGGTDTQYF
>TRBJ2-2|NA|NA|TRBV7-2
TGTGCCAGCAGTATAGGGGGGGGACTCGCCGGGGAGCTGTTTTTT
CASSIGGGLAGELFF
>TRBJ2-7|few|TRBD1|TRBV13
TGTGCCAGCAGCTTCGGGACAGGGGCCGGCGAGCAGTACTTC
CASSFGTGAGEQYF
>TRBJ2-2|NA|TRBD1|TRBV15
TGTGCCACCAGCAGACGCCGGGGGACAGGGAGGAACACCGGGGAGCTGTTTTTT
CATSRRRGTGRNTGELFF
>TRBJ2-2|NA|TRBD1|TRBV11-3
TGTGCCAGCAGCGGCCGGGACAGGGCGAACACCGGGGAGCTGTTTTTT
CASSGRDRANTGELFF
>TRBJ1-2|NA|NA|TRBV19
TGTGCCAGTAGCAACGGGACACTAACCCTATATGGCTACACCTTC
CASSNGTLTLYGYTF
>TRBJ2-7|NA|NA|TRBV4-2
TGTGCCAGCAGCCAGGCTAGCGACTCCTACGAGCAGTACTTC
CASSQASDSYEQYF
>TRBJ1-5|NA|TRBD1|TRBV6-1
TGTGCCAGCAGTCTTACAGGGGCAAGGCAGCCCCAGCATTTT
CASSLTGARQPQHF
>TRBJ1-5|NA|NA|TRBV6-5
TGTGCCAGCAGCTCAGGCCCTACCTTCAATCAGCCCCAGCATTTT
CASSSGPTFNQPQHF
>TRBJ1-6|NA|NA|TRBV7-9
TGTGCCAGCAGCCCAGCGATAGGTAATTCACCCCTCCACTTT
CASSPAIGNSPLHF
>TRBJ2-7|NA|TRBD2|TRBV7-2
TGTGCCAGCAGCTCGCCTAGCGGGGGGGCCGGAGAGCAGTACTTC
CASSSPSGGAGEQYF
>TRBJ2-5|NA|NA|TRBV7-9
TGTGCCAGCAGCTTAACCCGCAGCCAAGAGACCCAGTACTTC
CASSLTRSQETQYF
>TRBJ2-1|few|NA|TRBV11-2
TGTGCCAGCAGCTTCATGCAGGGCCGGGATGAGCAGTTCTTC
CASSFMQGRDEQFF
>TRBJ2-7|NA|TRBD2|TRBV28
TGTGCCAGCAGTGGACTAGCGGGTACCTACGAGCAGTACTTC
CASSGLAGTYEQYF
>TRBJ1-2|NA|TRBD1|TRBV28
TGTGCCAGCAGTCAGAGGGGGCCCAACTATGGCTACACCTTC
CASSQRGPNYGYTF
>TRBJ2-6|NA|NA|TRBV19
TGTGCCACCTCCTCCGCCAGATTTTCTGGGGCCAACGTCCTGACTTTC
CATSSARFSGANVLTF
>TRBJ2-5|NA|TRBD2|TRBV6-1
TGTGCCAGCAGTGTGGGTAGCGGGGGAGTTGGGACCCAGTACTTC
CASSVGSGGVGTQYF
>TRBJ1-2|few|TRBD1|TRBV6-5
TGTGCCATCAGTGAGGACAGGGCCGGCTATGGCTACACCTTC
CAISEDRAGYGYTF
>TRBJ1-2|NA|NA|TRBV27
TGTGCCAGCAGTTTTAGGGGATTCAACTATGGCTACACCTTC
CASSFRGFNYGYTF
>TRBJ1-1|NA|NA|TRBV29-1
TGCAGCGCTTTGAAGGGGAGGGGGAACACTGAAGCTTTCTTT
CSALKGRGNTEAFF
>TRBJ2-3|few|NA|TRBV19
TGTGCCAGTAGTATAATTCTAGACCTCGGCACAGATACGCAGTATTTT
CASSIILDLGTDTQYF
>TRBJ1-5|NA|TRBD1|TRBV7-3
TGTGCCAGCAGCTCGACAGGGTCGGATCAGCCCCAGCATTTT
CASSSTGSDQPQHF
>TRBJ2-3|NA|NA|TRBV27
TGTGCCAGCAGTTCTCAAATCGAGGATACGCAGTATTTT
CASSSQIEDTQYF
>TRBJ1-3|once|NA|TRBV27
TGTGCCAGCAGTCCAACCAGGAACTCTGGAAACACCATATATTTT
CASSPTRNSGNTIYF
>TRBJ1-6|NA|TRBD1|TRBV7-9
TGTGCCAGCAGTTCCGGGACAGTAAATTCACCCCTCCACTTT
CASSSGTVNSPLHF
>TRBJ2-1|NA|TRBD2|TRBV6-1
TGTGCCAGCAGTGAAGGGGCGGGGGAACACAATGAGCAGTTCTTC
CASSEGAGEHNEQFF
>TRBJ2-7|few|TRBD1|TRBV27
TGTGCCAGCAGCAGTTGGACAGGGTCCTACGAGCAGTACTTC
CASSSWTGSYEQYF
>TRBJ1-6|NA|TRBD1|TRBV19
TGTGCCAGTAGTAACCGGGACAGGGTCTTTTTAGGTCCCACTCATCTTAATTCACCCCTCCACTTT
CASSNRDRVFLGPTHLNSPLHF
>TRBJ2-3|NA|NA|TRBV7-2
TGTGCCAGCAGCTTACGTCGCACAGATACGCAGTATTTT
CASSLRRTDTQYF
>TRBJ1-2|NA|TRBD1|TRBV5-5
TGTGCCAGCAGCCGCGACAGGGGAACCCTCGGCTACACCTTC
CASSRDRGTLGYTF
>TRBJ2-5|NA|NA|TRBV6-6
TGTGCCAGCACGCGGGGTCCCCAAGAGACCCAGTACTTC
CASTRGPQETQYF
>TRBJ1-2|few|NA|TRBV2
TGTGCCAGCAGACCCGGGACAACTAACTATGGCTACACCTTC
CASRPGTTNYGYTF
>TRBJ2-1|NA|NA|TRBV1
TGCACCAGCACTGGTGGGGGGAACTACAATGAGCAGTTCTTC
CTSTGGGNYNEQFF
>TRBJ2-2|NA|NA|TRBV7-7
TGTGCCAGCAGCTTATCGGACAGCCGGAACACCGGGGAGCTGTTTTTT
CASSLSDSRNTGELFF
>TRBJ1-5|NA|NA|TRBV19
TGTGCCAGTAGCTTCGGACAAGTCCGTGGGCCCCAGCATTTT
CASSFGQVRGPQHF
>TRBJ2-1|few|TRBD2|TRBV7-9
TGTGCCAGCAGCTTGGGCATAGCGGGGCCCTACAATGAGCAGTTCTTC
CASSLGIAGPYNEQFF
>TRBJ1-4|NA|TRBD1|TRBV6-5
TGTGCCAGCAGGGATACCGGGACAGTTAATGAAAAACTGTTTTTT
CASRDTGTVNEKLFF
>TRBJ1-5|NA|NA|TRBV28
TGTGCCAACGCCAAAGGGGGGGAAAGCAATCAGCCCCAGCATTTT
CANAKGGESNQPQHF